This T cell receptor (beta chain) was found in a study of blood T cell repertoires in COVID-19. Profiled with immunoSEQ multiplex PCR; TCRdb holds only in-frame clones, not every one. Of roughly 440,000 clones detected, around 89% appear once; the ten largest clones hold roughly 12%. The CDR3 is 13 amino acids. Germline V CDR1 and CDR2: SQVTM, ANQGSEA. Losses at the gene ends were 7 bases for V and 4 bases for J; bases not matched to a gene: 5. The J gene is TRBJ2-1, the V gene TRBV29-1, with 9 bases identical to TRBD1. The clonotype was recovered from a woman between 50 and 59 years old with COVID-19, enrolled during active disease. Sequencing was performed on peripheral blood. The CDR3 region is CSAHRGLYNEQFF. The CDR3 DNA sequence: TGCAGCGCCCACAGGGGGCTGTACAATGAGCAGTTCTTC.